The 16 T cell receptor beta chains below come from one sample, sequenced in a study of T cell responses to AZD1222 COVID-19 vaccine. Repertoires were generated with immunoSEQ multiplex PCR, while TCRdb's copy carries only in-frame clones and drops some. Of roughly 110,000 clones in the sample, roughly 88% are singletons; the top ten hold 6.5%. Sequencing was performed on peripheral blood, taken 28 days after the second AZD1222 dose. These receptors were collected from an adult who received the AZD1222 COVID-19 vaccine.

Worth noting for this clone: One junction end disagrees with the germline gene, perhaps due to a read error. CDR3 loop: CASSPIGGPYNEQFF. DNA of the CDR3: TGTGCTAGCAGCCCGATCGGGGGGCCCTACAATGAGCAGTTCTTC. The rearrangement links TRBV7-7 to TRBJ2-1; D is possibly TRBD2 (7 bases). The CDR3 is 15 residues long. Germline CDR1 reads SSHAT; CDR2 reads FNYEAQ (reference sequence).

The CDR3 DNA follows: TGTGCCAGCAGTTTACGAGGGGGAGAGCAGTACTTC. This codes for CASSLRGGEQYF. The V call is TRBV12-3 or TRBV12-4, the J call TRBJ2-7; tentative D call: TRBD1 (6 bases). Trimming pared 2 bases from V and 7 bases from J, leaving 9 bases between. This CDR3 spans 12 amino acids.

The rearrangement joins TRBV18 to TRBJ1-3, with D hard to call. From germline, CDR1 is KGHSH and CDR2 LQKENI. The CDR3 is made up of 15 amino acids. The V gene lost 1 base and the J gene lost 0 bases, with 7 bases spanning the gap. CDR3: CASSPRQFSGNTIYF. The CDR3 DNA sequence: TGTGCCAGCTCACCACGCCAGTTCTCTGGAAACACCATATATTTT.

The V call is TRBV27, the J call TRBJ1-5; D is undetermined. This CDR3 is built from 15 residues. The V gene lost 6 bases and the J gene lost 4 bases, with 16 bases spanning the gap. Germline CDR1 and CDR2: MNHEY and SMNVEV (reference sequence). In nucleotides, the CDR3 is TGTGCCAGCAGAGTTATAGGCTCGGGGAATCAGCCCCAGCATTTT. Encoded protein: CASRVIGSGNQPQHF.

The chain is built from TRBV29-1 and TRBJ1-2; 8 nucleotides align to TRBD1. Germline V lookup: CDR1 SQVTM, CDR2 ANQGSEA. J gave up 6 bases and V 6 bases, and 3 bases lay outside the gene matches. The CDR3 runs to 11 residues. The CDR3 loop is CSVGQGDGYTF. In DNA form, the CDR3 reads TGCAGCGTCGGACAGGGAGATGGCTACACCTTC.

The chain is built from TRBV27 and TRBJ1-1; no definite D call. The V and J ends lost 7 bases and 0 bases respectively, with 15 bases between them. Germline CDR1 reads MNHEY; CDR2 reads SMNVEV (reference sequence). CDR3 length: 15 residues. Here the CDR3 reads CASKFSGTVNTEAFF. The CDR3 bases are TGTGCCAGCAAGTTTTCCGGAACAGTGAACACTGAAGCTTTCTTT.

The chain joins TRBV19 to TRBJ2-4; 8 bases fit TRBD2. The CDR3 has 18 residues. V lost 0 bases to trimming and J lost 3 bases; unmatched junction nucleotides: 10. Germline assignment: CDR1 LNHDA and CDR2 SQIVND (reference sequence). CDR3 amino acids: CASSIDKAPGTSKNIQYF. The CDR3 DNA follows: TGTGCCAGTAGTATAGATAAGGCCCCCGGGACTAGCAAAAACATTCAGTACTTC.

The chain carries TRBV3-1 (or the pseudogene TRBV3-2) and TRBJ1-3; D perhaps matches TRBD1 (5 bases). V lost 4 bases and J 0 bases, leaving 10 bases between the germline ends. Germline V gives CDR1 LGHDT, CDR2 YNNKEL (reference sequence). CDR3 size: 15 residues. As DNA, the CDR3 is TGTGCCAGCAGCCCAGGGACGGCCTCTGGAAACACCATATATTTT. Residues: CASSPGTASGNTIYF.

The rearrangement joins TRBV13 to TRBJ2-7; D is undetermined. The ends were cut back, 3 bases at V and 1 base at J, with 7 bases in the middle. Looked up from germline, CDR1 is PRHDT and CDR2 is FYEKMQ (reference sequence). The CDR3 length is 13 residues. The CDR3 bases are TGTGCCAGCAGCTTGCGACCGTCCTACGAGCAGTACTTC. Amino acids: CASSLRPSYEQYF.

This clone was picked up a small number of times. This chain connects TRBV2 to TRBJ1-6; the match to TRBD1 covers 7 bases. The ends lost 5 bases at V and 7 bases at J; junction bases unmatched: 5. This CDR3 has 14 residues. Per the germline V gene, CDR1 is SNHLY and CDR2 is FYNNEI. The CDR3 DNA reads TGTGCCAGCAGTCCACAGGGGACGAATTCACCCCTCCACTTT. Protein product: CASSPQGTNSPLHF.

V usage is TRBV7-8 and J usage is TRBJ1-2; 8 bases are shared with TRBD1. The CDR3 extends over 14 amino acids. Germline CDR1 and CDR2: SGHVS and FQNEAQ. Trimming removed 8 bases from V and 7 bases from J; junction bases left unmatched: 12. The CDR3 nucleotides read TGTGCCAGCGGTCCGGCGACAGGGGCGATTGGCTACACCTTC. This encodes CASGPATGAIGYTF.

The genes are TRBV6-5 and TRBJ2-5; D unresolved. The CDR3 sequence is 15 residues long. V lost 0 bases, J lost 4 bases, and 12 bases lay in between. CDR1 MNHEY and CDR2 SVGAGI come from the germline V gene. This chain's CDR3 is CASSYSTSLRETQYF. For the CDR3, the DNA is TGTGCCAGCAGTTACTCGACATCCCTCCGAGAGACCCAGTACTTC.

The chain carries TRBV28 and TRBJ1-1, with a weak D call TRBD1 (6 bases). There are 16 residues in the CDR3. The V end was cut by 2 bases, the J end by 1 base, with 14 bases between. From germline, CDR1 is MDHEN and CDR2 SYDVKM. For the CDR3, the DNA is TGTGCCAGCAGTTTACGGTGGCAGGGGAGGAACACTGAAGCTTTCTTT. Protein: CASSLRWQGRNTEAFF.

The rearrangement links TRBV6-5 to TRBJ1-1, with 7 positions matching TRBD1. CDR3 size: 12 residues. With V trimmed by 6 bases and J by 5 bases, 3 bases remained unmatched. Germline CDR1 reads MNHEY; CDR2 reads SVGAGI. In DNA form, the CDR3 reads TGTGCCAGCAGGACAGGGCTTACTGAAGCTTTCTTT. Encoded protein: CASRTGLTEAFF.

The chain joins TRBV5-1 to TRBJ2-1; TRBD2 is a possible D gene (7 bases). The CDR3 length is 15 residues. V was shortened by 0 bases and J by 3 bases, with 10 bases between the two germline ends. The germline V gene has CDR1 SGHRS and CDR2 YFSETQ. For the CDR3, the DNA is TGCGCCAGCAGCTTGGAGGGGGGGAGCTACAATGAGCAGTTCTTC. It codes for CASSLEGGSYNEQFF. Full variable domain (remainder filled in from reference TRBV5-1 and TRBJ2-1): KAGVTQTPRYLIKTRGQQVTLSCSPISGHRSVSWYQQTPGQGLQFLFEYFSETQRNKGNFPGRFSGRQFSNSRSEMNVSTLELGDSALYLCASSLEGGSYNEQFFGPGTRLTVL.

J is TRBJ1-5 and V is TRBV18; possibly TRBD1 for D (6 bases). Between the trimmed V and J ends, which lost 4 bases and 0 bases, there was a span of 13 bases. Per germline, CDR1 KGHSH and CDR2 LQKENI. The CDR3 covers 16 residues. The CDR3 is CASSRGTPYSNQPQHF. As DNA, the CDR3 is TGTGCCAGCTCACGCGGGACACCCTATAGCAATCAGCCCCAGCATTTT. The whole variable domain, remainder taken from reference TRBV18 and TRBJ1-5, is NAGVMQNPRHLVRRRGQEARLRCSPMKGHSHVYWYRQLPEEGLKFMVYLQKENIIDESGMPKERFSAEFPKEGPSILRIQQVVRGDSAAYFCASSRGTPYSNQPQHFGDGTRLSIL.